This T cell receptor beta chain was observed in a study of blood T cell repertoires in COVID-19. Germline assignment: CDR1 SQVTM and CDR2 ANQGSEA. Trimming removed 5 bases from V and 1 base from J, with 8 bases in between. This CDR3 comprises 12 residues. Participants were placed into cohorts based on the clinical history they reported. As processed by the authors: Amplified reference gene primers provided the basis for estimating nucleated cell counts. TCRdb's copy holds only in-frame clones and misses some; the assay was immunoSEQ multiplex PCR. V and J calls and clone size follow that table, whereas D and trimming were derived from the DNA. The profile shows a few hundred thousand clones, 80% to 90% of them singletons.

The specimen was PBMCs or T cells enriched from blood (not recorded which). The chain is built from TRBV29-1 and TRBJ1-1; no reliable D call. The TCR sequence derives from a man between 25 and 39 years old who had recovered from COVID-19. CDR3 in DNA: TGCAGCGTTTCGGTCAAGAACACTGAAGCTTTCTTT. Amino acids: CSVSVKNTEAFF.